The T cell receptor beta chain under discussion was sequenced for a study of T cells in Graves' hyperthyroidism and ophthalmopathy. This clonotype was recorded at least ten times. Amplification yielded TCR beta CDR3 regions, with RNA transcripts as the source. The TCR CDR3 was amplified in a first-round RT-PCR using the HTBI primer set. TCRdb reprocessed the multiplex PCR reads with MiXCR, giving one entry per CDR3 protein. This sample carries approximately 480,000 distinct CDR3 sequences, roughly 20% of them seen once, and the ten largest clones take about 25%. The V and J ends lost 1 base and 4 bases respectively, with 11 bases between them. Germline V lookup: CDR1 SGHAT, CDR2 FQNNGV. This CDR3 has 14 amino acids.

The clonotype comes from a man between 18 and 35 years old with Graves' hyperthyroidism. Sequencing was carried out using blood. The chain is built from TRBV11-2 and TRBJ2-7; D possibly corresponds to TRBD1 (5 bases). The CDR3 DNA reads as TGTGCCAGCAGCTTAGGTGCAGGGCTGTACGAGCAGTACTTC. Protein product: CASSLGAGLYEQYF.